Listed below are T cell receptor beta chains from one sample, sequenced in a study of cytomegalovirus exposure and HLA in healthy donors. Profiling relied on immunoSEQ multiplex PCR, and the TCRdb table lists in-frame clones only, not all of them. The data show fewer than 150,000 clones, with around nine tenths seen just once and around 8% held by the top ten. Sample: PBMCs. Receptors were obtained from a woman aged 18-30 years in good health and CMV-seropositive. The conserved cysteine and the conserved F or W are not part of the CDR3 here. D genes are given only for firm matches.

TRBV30	-	TRBJ1-6	AWNGGYSPLH
TRBV11-2	TRBD2	TRBJ2-7	ASSLALAGAGEQY
TRBV6-5	-	TRBJ1-6	ASRKTGRNSPLH
TRBV23-1	TRBD1	TRBJ1-1	ASSQSRQGNTEAF
TRBV5-6	-	TRBJ1-1	ASSLKGRLWGNTEAF
TRBV7-2	-	TRBJ1-5	ASSLGPASGQPQH
TRBV9	-	TRBJ2-4	ASSAQGRNIQY
TRBV4-2	TRBD1	TRBJ2-2	ASSQGPGQVNTGELF
TRBV5-6	-	TRBJ2-7	ASSTGLGARYEQY
TRBV9	TRBD2	TRBJ2-5	ASSVSGRGQETQY
TRBV5-1	TRBD2	TRBJ2-7	ASSLSETSGSSQY
TRBV28	-	TRBJ1-2	ASSPPDRYYGYT
TRBV4-3	-	TRBJ1-1	ASSQDLVDSEAF
TRBV2	TRBD1	TRBJ1-2	ASSLSGTGLNGYT
TRBV28	-	TRBJ1-2	ASTATYGYT
TRBV7-9	-	TRBJ1-1	ASSSGALTEAF
TRBV29-1	-	TRBJ2-1	SASGAFPSSYNEQF
TRBV28	TRBD1	TRBJ1-2	ASSLFDRAYYGYT
TRBV2	TRBD1	TRBJ2-7	ASNVRGQYEQY
TRBV5-1	-	TRBJ1-3	ASSPYRAASGNTIY
TRBV18	-	TRBJ2-7	ASSPSDTRREY
TRBV10-1	TRBD2	TRBJ2-1	ASRREGRYNEQF
TRBV16	TRBD2	TRBJ2-7	ASSQTSGYEQY
TRBV7-3	TRBD2	TRBJ2-1	ASSQSSGGANEQF
TRBV5-4	TRBD1	TRBJ1-1	ASSQGVVGEAF
TRBV10-2	-	TRBJ2-2	ASSVKNTGELF
TRBV2	-	TRBJ1-1	ASSAEVTEAF
TRBV29-1	-	TRBJ1-1	SVEDVRGPEAF
TRBV10-3	-	TRBJ1-5	AISDQGADSNQPQH
TRBV28	-	TRBJ2-7	ASSPPTSHEQY
TRBV19	TRBD1	TRBJ2-7	ASRQTGGYEQY
TRBV18	-	TRBJ1-1	ASYFTGYTEAF
TRBV10-3	-	TRBJ1-1	AISPEIYPNTEAF
TRBV10-1	TRBD1	TRBJ1-5	ASSSKTGPVNQPQH
TRBV30	-	TRBJ1-4	AWSLTGEKLF
TRBV6-5	TRBD1	TRBJ1-2	ASSLTGNHGDGYT
TRBV6-5	-	TRBJ1-6	ASSYVEVSSPLH
TRBV23-1	-	TRBJ1-5	ASSQFAQGNLNQPQH
TRBV5-1	-	TRBJ2-2	ASVPGVFAPNTGELF